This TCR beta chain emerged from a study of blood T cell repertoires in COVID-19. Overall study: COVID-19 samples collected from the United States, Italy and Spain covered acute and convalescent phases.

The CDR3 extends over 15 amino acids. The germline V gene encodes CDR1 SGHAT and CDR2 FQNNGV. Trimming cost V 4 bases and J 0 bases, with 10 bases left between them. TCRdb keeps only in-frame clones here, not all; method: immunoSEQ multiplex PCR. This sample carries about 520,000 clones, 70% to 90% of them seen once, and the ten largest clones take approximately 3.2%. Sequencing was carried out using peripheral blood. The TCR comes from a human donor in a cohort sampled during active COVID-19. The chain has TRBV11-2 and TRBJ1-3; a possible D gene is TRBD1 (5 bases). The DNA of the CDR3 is TGTGCCAGCAGCTCACACAGGAACTCTGGAAACACCATATATTTT. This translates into CASSSHRNSGNTIYF.